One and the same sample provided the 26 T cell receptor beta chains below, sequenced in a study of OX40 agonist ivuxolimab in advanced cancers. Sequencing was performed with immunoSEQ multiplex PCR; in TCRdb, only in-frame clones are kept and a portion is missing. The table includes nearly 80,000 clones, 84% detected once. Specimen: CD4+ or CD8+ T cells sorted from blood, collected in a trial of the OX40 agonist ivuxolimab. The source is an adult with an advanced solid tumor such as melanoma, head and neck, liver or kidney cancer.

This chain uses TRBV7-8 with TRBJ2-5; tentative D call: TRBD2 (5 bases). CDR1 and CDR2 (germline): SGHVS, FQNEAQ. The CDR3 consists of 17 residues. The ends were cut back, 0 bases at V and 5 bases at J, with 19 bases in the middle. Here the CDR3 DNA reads TGTGCCAGCAGCTTAGCGGTGGCTAGCTTCAACCTGGAGACCCAGTACTTC. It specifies CASSLAVASFNLETQYF.

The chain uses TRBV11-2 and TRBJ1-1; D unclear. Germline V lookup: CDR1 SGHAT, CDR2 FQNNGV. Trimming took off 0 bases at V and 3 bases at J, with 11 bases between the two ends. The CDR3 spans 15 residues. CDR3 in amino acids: CASSLELSRHTEAFF. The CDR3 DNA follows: TGTGCCAGCAGCTTAGAACTTAGTCGGCACACTGAAGCTTTCTTT.

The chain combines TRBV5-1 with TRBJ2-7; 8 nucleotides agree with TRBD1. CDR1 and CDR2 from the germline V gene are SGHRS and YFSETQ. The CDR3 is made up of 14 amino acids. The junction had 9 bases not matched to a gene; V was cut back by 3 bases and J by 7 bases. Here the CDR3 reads CASSSAQGAQEQYF. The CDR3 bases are TGCGCCAGCAGCTCCGCTCAGGGGGCTCAAGAGCAGTACTTC.

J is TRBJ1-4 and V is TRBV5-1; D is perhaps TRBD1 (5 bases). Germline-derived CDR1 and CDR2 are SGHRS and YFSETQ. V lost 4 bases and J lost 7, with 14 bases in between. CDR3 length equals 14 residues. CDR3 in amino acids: CASSLGGGGEKLFF. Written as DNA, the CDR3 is TGCGCCAGCAGCCTGGGGGGAGGCGGTGAAAAACTGTTTTTT. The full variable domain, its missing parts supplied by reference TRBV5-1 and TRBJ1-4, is KAGVTQTPRYLIKTRGQQVTLSCSPISGHRSVSWYQQTPGQGLQFLFEYFSETQRNKGNFPGRFSGRQFSNSRSEMNVSTLELGDSALYLCASSLGGGGEKLFFGSGTQLSVL.

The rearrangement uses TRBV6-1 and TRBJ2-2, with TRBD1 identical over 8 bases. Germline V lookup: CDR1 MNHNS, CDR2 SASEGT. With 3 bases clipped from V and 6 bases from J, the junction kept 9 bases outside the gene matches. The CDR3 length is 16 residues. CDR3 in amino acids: CASSERQGASAGELFF. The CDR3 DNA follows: TGTGCCAGCAGTGAGAGGCAGGGGGCGAGTGCCGGGGAGCTGTTTTTT.

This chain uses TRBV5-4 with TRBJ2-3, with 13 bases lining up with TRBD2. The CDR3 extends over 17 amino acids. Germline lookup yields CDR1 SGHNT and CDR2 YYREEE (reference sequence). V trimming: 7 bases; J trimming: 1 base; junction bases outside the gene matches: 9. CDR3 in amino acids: CASSTSGRPSRTDTQYF. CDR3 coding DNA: TGTGCCAGCTCGACTAGCGGGAGGCCTAGCCGCACAGATACGCAGTATTTT.

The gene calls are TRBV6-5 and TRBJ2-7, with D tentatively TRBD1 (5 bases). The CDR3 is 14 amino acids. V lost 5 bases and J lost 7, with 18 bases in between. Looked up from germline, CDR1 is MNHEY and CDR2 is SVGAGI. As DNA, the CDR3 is TGTGCCAGCAGTACAGGTAGTACCTTAATTGAGCAGTACTTC. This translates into CASSTGSTLIEQYF.

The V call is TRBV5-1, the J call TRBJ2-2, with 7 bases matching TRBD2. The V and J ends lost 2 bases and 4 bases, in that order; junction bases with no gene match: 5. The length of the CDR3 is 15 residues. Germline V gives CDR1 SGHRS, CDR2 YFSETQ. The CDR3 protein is CASSFTGGGTGELFF. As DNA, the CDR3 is TGCGCCAGCAGCTTTACGGGAGGAGGCACCGGGGAGCTGTTTTTT.

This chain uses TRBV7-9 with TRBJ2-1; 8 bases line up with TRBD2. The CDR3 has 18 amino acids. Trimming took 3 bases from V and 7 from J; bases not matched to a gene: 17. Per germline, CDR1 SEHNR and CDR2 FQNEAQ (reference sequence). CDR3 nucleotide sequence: TGTGCCAGCAGCTTCCCAGTCGGGCTAGCGGGTGTTGGGAATGAGCAGTTCTTC. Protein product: CASSFPVGLAGVGNEQFF.

The CDR3 DNA reads as TGTGCCAGCAGTGAGCGGACTAGCGGGAGGATGTCCTACAATGAGCAGTTCTTC. It specifies CASSERTSGRMSYNEQFF. The rearrangement links TRBV6-1 to TRBJ2-1; TRBD2 agrees at 14 bases. J gave up 1 base and V 3 bases, and 5 bases lay outside the gene matches. Germline values: CDR1 MNHNS, CDR2 SASEGT. The CDR3 has 18 amino acids.

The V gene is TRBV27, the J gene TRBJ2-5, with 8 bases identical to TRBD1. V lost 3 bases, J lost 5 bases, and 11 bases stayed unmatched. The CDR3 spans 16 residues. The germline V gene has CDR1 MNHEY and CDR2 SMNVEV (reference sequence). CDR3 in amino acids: CASSFSGAGGRETQYF. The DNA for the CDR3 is TGTGCCAGCAGTTTCTCAGGGGCAGGGGGCCGGGAGACCCAGTACTTC.

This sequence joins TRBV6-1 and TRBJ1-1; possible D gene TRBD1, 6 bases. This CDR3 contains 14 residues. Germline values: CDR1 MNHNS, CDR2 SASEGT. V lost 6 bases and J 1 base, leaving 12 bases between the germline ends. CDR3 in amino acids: CASSRQEGNTEAFF. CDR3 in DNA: TGTGCCAGCAGCCGACAGGAGGGGAACACTGAAGCTTTCTTT.

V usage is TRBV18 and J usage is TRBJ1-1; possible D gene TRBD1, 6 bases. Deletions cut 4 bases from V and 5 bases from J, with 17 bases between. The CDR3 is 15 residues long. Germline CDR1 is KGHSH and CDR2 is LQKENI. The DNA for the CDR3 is TGTGCCAGCTCACAACAACAGGGATCGGAGACTGAAGCTTTCTTT. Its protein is CASSQQQGSETEAFF.

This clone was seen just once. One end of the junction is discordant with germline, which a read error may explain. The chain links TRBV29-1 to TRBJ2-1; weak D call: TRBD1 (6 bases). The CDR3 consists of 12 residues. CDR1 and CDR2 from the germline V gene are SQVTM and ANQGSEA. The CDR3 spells CSAEQGTNEQFF. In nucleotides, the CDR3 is TGCAGCGCTGAACAGGGTACGAATGAGCAGTTCTTC.

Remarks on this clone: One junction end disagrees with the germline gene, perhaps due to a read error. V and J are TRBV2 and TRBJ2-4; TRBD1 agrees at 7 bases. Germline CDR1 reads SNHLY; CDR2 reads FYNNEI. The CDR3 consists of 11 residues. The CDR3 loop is CASSDRDSSDF. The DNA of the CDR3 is TGTGCCAGCAGCGACCGGGACAGCTCGGACTTC.

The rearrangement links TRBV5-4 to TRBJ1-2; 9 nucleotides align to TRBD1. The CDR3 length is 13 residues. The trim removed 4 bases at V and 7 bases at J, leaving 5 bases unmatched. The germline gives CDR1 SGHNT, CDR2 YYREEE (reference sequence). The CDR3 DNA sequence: TGTGCCAGCAGCCGGGACAGGGATGGTGGCTACACCTTC. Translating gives CASSRDRDGGYTF. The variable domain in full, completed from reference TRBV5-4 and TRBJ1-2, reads ETGVTQSPTHLIKTRGQQVTLRCSSQSGHNTVSWYQQALGQGPQFIFQYYREEENGRGNFPPRFSGLQFPNYSSELNVNALELDDSALYLCASSRDRDGGYTFGSGTRLTVV.

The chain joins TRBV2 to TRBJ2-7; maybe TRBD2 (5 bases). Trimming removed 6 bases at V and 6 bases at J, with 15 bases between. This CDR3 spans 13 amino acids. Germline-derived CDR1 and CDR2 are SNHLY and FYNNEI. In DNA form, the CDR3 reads TGTGCCAGCAGCCCGATGCGGGCAGGCGAGCAGTACTTC. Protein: CASSPMRAGEQYF.

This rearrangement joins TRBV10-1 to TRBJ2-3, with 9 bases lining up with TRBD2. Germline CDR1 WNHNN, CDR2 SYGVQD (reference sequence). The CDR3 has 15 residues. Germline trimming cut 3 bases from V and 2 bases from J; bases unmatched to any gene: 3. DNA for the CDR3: TGCGCCAGCAGTGACCTAGCGGGGAACACAGATACGCAGTATTTT. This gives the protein CASSDLAGNTDTQYF.

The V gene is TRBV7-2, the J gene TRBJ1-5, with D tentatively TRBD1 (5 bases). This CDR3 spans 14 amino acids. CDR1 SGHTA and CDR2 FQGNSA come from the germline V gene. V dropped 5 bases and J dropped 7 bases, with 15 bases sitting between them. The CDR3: CASSSTSGSQPQHF. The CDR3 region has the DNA TGTGCCAGCAGCAGTACTTCAGGGAGCCAGCCCCAGCATTTT.

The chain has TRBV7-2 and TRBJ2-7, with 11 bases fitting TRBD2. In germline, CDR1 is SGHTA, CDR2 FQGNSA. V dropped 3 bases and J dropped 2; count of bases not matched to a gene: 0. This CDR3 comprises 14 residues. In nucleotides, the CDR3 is TGTGCCAGCAGCTTGACTAGCGGGGCCTACGAGCAGTACTTC. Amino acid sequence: CASSLTSGAYEQYF.

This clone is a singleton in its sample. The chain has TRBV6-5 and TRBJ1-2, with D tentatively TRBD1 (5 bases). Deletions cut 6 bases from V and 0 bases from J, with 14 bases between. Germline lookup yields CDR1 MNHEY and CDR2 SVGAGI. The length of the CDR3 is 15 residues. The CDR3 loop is CASRTDRTSNYGYTF. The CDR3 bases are TGTGCCAGCAGGACAGACCGTACTTCTAACTATGGCTACACCTTC.

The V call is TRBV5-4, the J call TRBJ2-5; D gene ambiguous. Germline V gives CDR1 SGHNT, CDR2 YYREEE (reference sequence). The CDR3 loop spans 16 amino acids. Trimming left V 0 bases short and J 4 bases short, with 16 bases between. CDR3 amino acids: CASSLGDSSWGETQYF. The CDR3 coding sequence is TGTGCCAGCAGCTTGGGCGACTCCTCATGGGGAGAGACCCAGTACTTC.

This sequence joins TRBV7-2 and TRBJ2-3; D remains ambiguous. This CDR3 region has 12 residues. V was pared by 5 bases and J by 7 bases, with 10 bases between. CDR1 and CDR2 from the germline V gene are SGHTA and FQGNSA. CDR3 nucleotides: TGTGCCAGCAGCGGCCTATCATATACGCAGTATTTT. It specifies CASSGLSYTQYF. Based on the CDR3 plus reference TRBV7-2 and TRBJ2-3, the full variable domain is GAGVSQSPSNKVTEKGKDVELRCDPISGHTALYWYRQSLGQGLEFLIYFQGNSAPDKSGLPSDRFSAERTGGSVSTLTIQRTQQEDSAVYLCASSGLSYTQYFGPGTRLTVL.

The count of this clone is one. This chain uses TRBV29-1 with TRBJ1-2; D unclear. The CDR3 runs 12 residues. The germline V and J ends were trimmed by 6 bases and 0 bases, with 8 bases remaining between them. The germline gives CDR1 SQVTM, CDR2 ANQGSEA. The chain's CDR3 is CSVDLTNYGYTF. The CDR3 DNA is TGCAGCGTAGACCTTACTAACTATGGCTACACCTTC.

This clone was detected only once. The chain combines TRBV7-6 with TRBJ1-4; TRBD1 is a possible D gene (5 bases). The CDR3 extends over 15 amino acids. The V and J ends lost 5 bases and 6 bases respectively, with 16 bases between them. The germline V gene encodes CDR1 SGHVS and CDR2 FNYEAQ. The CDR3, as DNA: TGTGCCAGCAGCCCTTTAAGGGGTCCGGATGAAAAACTGTTTTTT. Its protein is CASSPLRGPDEKLFF.

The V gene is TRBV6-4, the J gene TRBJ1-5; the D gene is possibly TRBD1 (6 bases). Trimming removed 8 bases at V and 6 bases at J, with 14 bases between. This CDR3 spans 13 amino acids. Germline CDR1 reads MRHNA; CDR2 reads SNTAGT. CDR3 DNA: TGTGCCAGCGCGCCGGGGGGCATTCAGCCCCAGCATTTT. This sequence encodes CASAPGGIQPQHF.